Sequencing of this T cell receptor (beta chain) was carried out in a study of CD8 T cells in ankylosing spondylitis. With respect to this clonotype: Its target is not known.

Libraries of TCR beta came from quantitative 5'-RACE with molecular barcodes. TCRdb re-analysed the 5' RACE reads in MiXCR, keeping a single row per CDR3 protein. Among 25,000 or so distinct CDR3 sequences listed, over 6.5% were seen once. Study-wide results and caveats: Within ankylosing spondylitis blood, a TCR beta motif made up of seven or eight highly homologous variants appeared to be characteristic. Prior work had noted some motif variants in reactive arthritis blood and synovial fluid. The study looked at matched synovial fluid samples from ankylosing spondylitis patients. Disease-linked clones were reported to be significantly enriched there.

The CDR3 is made up of 14 amino acids. Germline V gene sequence: CDR1 LGHNA, CDR2 YSLEER. V lost 5 bases to trimming and J lost 10 bases, with 17 bases between them. This TCR was sampled from a male donor with ankylosing spondylitis or in good health (not recorded which). The chain combines TRBV4-3 with TRBJ1-4, with a tentative D call TRBD1 (6 bases). The sample consisted of blood. In nucleotides, the CDR3 is TGCGCCAGCAGCGGGCCTAGGGGGGGCGGAAAACTGTTTTTT. As protein: CASSGPRGGGKLFF.